The clone carrying this T cell receptor (beta chain) has just one count. Its antigen is unknown. This specimen comes from a study of cytomegalovirus exposure and HLA in healthy donors. Across the study: Ancestry clustering placed around 81% of under 450 genotyped donors in the Caucasian-associated cluster. Study-level results: Later analysis identified a missense DCLRE1C variant that was linked to TCR beta V- and J-gene trimming.

Looked up from germline, CDR1 is SGHDT and CDR2 is YYEEEE. The CDR3 has 15 residues. Trimming took 2 bases from V and 8 from J; bases not matched to a gene: 10. Vbeta (60) and Jbeta (13) primers were used in the PCR. Assay: immunoSEQ multiplex PCR; the TCRdb copy retains only in-frame clones and omits some. The sample yields approximately 190,000 clones, around 87% seen once. Specimen: PBMCs. The sequence was obtained from a boy aged 2 to 10 in good health and CMV-seronegative. The chain joins TRBV5-6 to TRBJ2-3, with TRBD2 identical over 8 bases. CDR3 sequence: CASSFTSGTSLTQYF. The CDR3 DNA is TGTGCCAGCAGCTTTACGAGCGGGACTAGTCTTACGCAGTATTTT. The whole variable domain, filled in from reference TRBV5-6 and TRBJ2-3, reads DAGVTQSPTHLIKTRGQQVTLRCSPKSGHDTVSWYQQALGQGPQFIFQYYEEEERQRGNFPDRFSGHQFPNYSSELNVNALLLGDSALYLCASSFTSGTSLTQYFGPGTRLTVL.